These 23 T cell receptor beta chains came from one sample sequenced in a study of CD8+CD57+ T cells in acquired aplastic anemia. TCR beta VDJ and CDR3 profiles were obtained from a genomic DNA template. Using its own MiXCR run on the reads, TCRdb lists one record per CDR3 protein. The sample contains around 200,000 distinct CDR3 sequences, 48% of which appear only once. All patients picked for sequencing had shown, by flow cytometry, an expansion of CD8+CD57+ cells. Sequenced sample: sorted CD4+, CD8+, or CD8+CD57+ T cells (not recorded which) from PBMCs. Every receptor here comes from a human donor with aplastic anemia.

This clonotype was picked up many times. V gene TRBV10-1 combines with J gene TRBJ2-7, with TRBD2 identical over 8 bases. V trimming: 5 bases; J trimming: 0 bases; junction bases outside the gene matches: 6. The CDR3 covers 15 residues. The V gene's germline CDR1 is WNHNN and CDR2 SYGVQD (reference sequence). CDR3 region: CASSRSLAVSYEQYF. The CDR3 DNA sequence: TGCGCCAGCAGTCGATCACTAGCGGTCTCCTACGAGCAGTACTTC.

The chain employs TRBV29-1 and TRBJ1-2, with D tentatively TRBD1 (5 bases). The V gene lost 8 bases and the J gene lost 6 bases, with 16 bases spanning the gap. Germline CDR1 SQVTM, CDR2 ANQGSEA. This CDR3 comprises 12 residues. The CDR3 here is CSFVGAGDGYTF. The DNA for the CDR3 is TGCAGCTTCGTAGGGGCAGGAGATGGCTACACCTTC.

This clonotype occurred once. One junction end does not reproduce the germline sequence, and a read error may be involved. The V gene is TRBV19, the J gene TRBJ2-7, with unresolved D. Germline V gene lookup returns CDR1 LNHDA and CDR2 SQIVND (reference sequence). The CDR3 has 13 residues. The CDR3 coding sequence is TGTGCCAGTAGTAGGTCTGGTTCCTACGGGCAGTACTTC. Translating gives CASSRSGSYGQYF.

V usage is TRBV6-4 and J usage is TRBJ2-1; 7 nucleotides agree with TRBD1. The CDR3 is 13 residues long. The germline V gene has CDR1 MRHNA and CDR2 SNTAGT. Trimming at V came to 4 bases and at J to 9 bases, leaving 6 bases not matched to a gene. CDR3: CASSADRDSEQFF. The CDR3 nucleotides are TGTGCCAGCAGTGCAGACAGGGATAGTGAGCAGTTCTTC.

This clonotype has ten or more counts. The chain recombines TRBV2 with TRBJ2-1; TRBD2 matches at 7 bases. Germline CDR1 SNHLY, CDR2 FYNNEI. The CDR3 runs 15 residues. J was trimmed by 0 bases and V by 3 bases; bases with no gene match: 2. This CDR3 reads CASSEGGSSYNEQFF. The CDR3 nucleotides are TGTGCCAGCAGTGAGGGCGGGAGCTCCTACAATGAGCAGTTCTTC.

The chain links TRBV2 to TRBJ1-6, with 9 bases aligning to TRBD1. Germline-derived CDR1 and CDR2 are SNHLY and FYNNEI. This CDR3 is 15 amino acids long. V trimming: 6 bases; J trimming: 7 bases; junction bases outside the gene matches: 7. The CDR3 DNA follows: TGTGCCAGCAGCTCCCAGACAGGGGGGAATTCACCCCTCCACTTT. Amino acids: CASSSQTGGNSPLHF.

This clonotype occurred a few times. The chain carries TRBV7-9 and TRBJ1-1, with D unresolved. The V and J ends lost 5 bases and 4 bases respectively, with 11 bases between them. The CDR3 spans 13 residues. CDR1 and CDR2 from the germline V gene are SEHNR and FQNEAQ (reference sequence). CDR3 coding DNA: TGTGCCAGCAGCCCCCGGACGGTCACTGAAGCTTTCTTT. Protein sequence: CASSPRTVTEAFF.

This clonotype has just a few counts. The J gene is TRBJ2-7, the V gene TRBV15; D might be TRBD1 (6 bases). The CDR3 consists of 15 residues. Germline loops: CDR1 LNHNV, CDR2 YYDKDF (reference sequence). The ends were cut back, 4 bases at V and 3 bases at J, with 16 bases in the middle. CDR3 DNA sequence: TGTGCCACCAGCAAAACCCCGGGACACTACTACGAGCAGTACTTC. Protein: CATSKTPGHYYEQYF.

This clonotype has just one count. The CDR3 region is CASSLRIQQEKETQYF. The CDR3 DNA reads TGTGCCAGCAGCCTACGAATCCAACAGGAAAAGGAGACCCAGTACTTC. The chain uses TRBV7-8 and TRBJ2-5; D may be TRBD1 (5 bases). The CDR3 covers 16 residues. The V end was cut by 5 bases, the J end by 5 bases, with 21 bases between. From germline, CDR1 is SGHVS and CDR2 FQNEAQ.

The table lists this clonotype with many counts. V usage is TRBV20-1 and J usage is TRBJ2-3, with 8 bases lining up with TRBD1. The CDR3 runs 15 residues. V lost 0 bases and J lost 3; bases outside the gene matches: 5. Per the germline V gene, CDR1 is DFQATT and CDR2 is SNEGSKA (reference sequence). In DNA, the CDR3 is TGCAGTGCTAGAGAGATCCGGACAGGGACAGATACGCAGTATTTT. Translated: CSAREIRTGTDTQYF.

This clonotype came up a few times. This chain connects TRBV7-2 to TRBJ1-6; D is undetermined. Trimming took 3 bases from V and 6 from J, leaving 12 bases between them. The CDR3 extends over 15 amino acids. Germline V CDR1 and CDR2: SGHTA, FQGNSA. Written as DNA, the CDR3 is TGTGCCAGCAGCTTGCAGCATAGCAGTAATTCACCCCTCCACTTT. Amino acids: CASSLQHSSNSPLHF.

This clonotype was detected many times. The rearrangement links TRBV9 to TRBJ2-3; 11 bases map to TRBD2. This CDR3 comprises 16 residues. Trimming cost V 0 bases and J 5 bases; bases outside gene matches: 5. Germline V lookup: CDR1 SGDLS, CDR2 YYNGEE. This CDR3 is CASSVVAGGPGDTQYF. For the CDR3, the DNA is TGTGCCAGCAGCGTAGTAGCGGGAGGGCCAGGAGATACGCAGTATTTT. The full variable domain, rest sourced from reference TRBV9 and TRBJ2-3, is DSGVTQTPKHLITATGQRVTLRCSPRSGDLSVYWYQQSLDQGLQFLIQYYNGEERAKGNILERFSAQQFPDLHSELNLSSLELGDSALYFCASSVVAGGPGDTQYFGPGTRLTVL.

This clonotype was counted a few times. This sequence joins TRBV2 and TRBJ1-6; no firm D call. CDR1 is SNHLY and CDR2 is FYNNEI in the germline V gene. Trimming cost V 8 bases and J 7 bases, with 12 bases left between them. The CDR3 runs to 13 residues. CDR3 residues: CASATQPNSPLHF. For the CDR3, the DNA is TGTGCCAGCGCCACACAACCAAATTCACCCCTCCACTTT. Looking up the rest from reference TRBV2 and TRBJ1-6 gives the full variable domain: EPEVTQTPSHQVTQMGQEVILRCVPISNHLYFYWYRQILGQKVEFLVSFYNNEISEKSEIFDDQFSVERPDGSNFTLKIRSTKLEDSAMYFCASATQPNSPLHFGNGTRLTVT.

This clonotype has a count of ten or more. CDR3 coding DNA: TGTGCCACCCCCCAAGGGGCAGGGAATGAGCAGTTCTTC. It codes for CATPQGAGNEQFF. The chain uses TRBV24-1 and TRBJ2-1; TRBD1 might be the D (5 bases). Trimming left V 9 bases short and J 7 bases short, with 15 bases between. This CDR3 comprises 13 residues. Looked up from germline, CDR1 is KGHDR and CDR2 is SFDVKD.

The chain couples TRBV29-1 to TRBJ2-7, with D tentatively TRBD2 (5 bases). Trimming pared 4 bases from V and 0 bases from J, leaving 10 bases between. From germline, CDR1 is SQVTM and CDR2 ANQGSEA. The CDR3 contains 13 residues. The CDR3 DNA reads TGCAGCGTTGGTTCGGGGAGCTCCTACGAGCAGTACTTC. It translates to CSVGSGSSYEQYF.

This clonotype was found many times. V gene TRBV7-2 combines with J gene TRBJ2-1; D not certain. From germline, CDR1 is SGHTA and CDR2 FQGNSA. Trimming pared 3 bases from V and 0 bases from J, leaving 15 bases between. This CDR3 is built from 17 residues. The CDR3 protein is CASSLGFVRTSYNEQFF. The CDR3 region has the DNA TGTGCCAGCAGCTTGGGGTTTGTGCGCACCTCCTACAATGAGCAGTTCTTC.

This rearrangement joins TRBV7-9 to TRBJ1-1; no clear D. The V and J ends lost 6 bases and 5 bases respectively, with 7 bases between them. CDR3 length: 11 amino acids. Germline values: CDR1 SEHNR, CDR2 FQNEAQ (reference sequence). CDR3 loop: CASRSGTEAFF. DNA for the CDR3: TGTGCCAGCAGATCCGGGACTGAAGCTTTCTTT.

The rearrangement uses TRBV20-1 and TRBJ1-5; 7 bases are a match to TRBD1. The CDR3 length is 15 residues. The germline CDR1 and CDR2 sequences are DFQATT and SNEGSKA (reference sequence). The ends lost 3 bases at V and 3 bases at J; junction bases unmatched: 8. CDR3 residues: CSASFSGQPNQPQHF. The DNA for the CDR3 is TGCAGTGCTAGTTTTTCGGGACAGCCCAATCAGCCCCAGCATTTT.

At least ten counts were recorded for this clonotype. The chain carries TRBV20-1 and TRBJ1-2; 8 nucleotides align to TRBD1. Trimming took 4 bases from V and 8 from J; bases not matched to a gene: 9. The germline CDR1 and CDR2 sequences are DFQATT and SNEGSKA (reference sequence). This CDR3 region has 13 residues. This chain's CDR3 is CSATIRGQGGYTF. The CDR3 region has the DNA TGCAGTGCTACGATCAGGGGGCAAGGGGGCTACACCTTC.

The rearrangement joins TRBV19 to TRBJ1-1; unclear D gene. Trimming pared 6 bases from V and 3 bases from J, leaving 14 bases between. This CDR3 has 14 amino acids. Germline V lookup: CDR1 LNHDA, CDR2 SQIVND (reference sequence). The CDR3 here is CASSLPWADTEAFF. CDR3 in DNA: TGTGCCAGTAGCCTCCCCTGGGCGGACACTGAAGCTTTCTTT. Full variable domain (missing parts from reference TRBV19 and TRBJ1-1): DGGITQSPKYLFRKEGQNVTLSCEQNLNHDAMYWYRQDPGQGLRLIYYSQIVNDFQKGDIAEGYSVSREKKESFPLTVTSAQKNPTAFYLCASSLPWADTEAFFGQGTRLTVV.

This chain uses TRBV12-3 or TRBV12-4 with TRBJ1-2; 8 bases are a match to TRBD1. V gave up 6 bases and J gave up 8 bases; unmatched junction bases: 8. The CDR3 loop spans 13 amino acids. The CDR3 is CASSHWTGFGYTF. In DNA form, the CDR3 reads TGTGCCAGCAGCCACTGGACAGGGTTCGGCTACACCTTC.

V and J are TRBV6-5 and TRBJ2-7; D gene ambiguous. Germline V gene sequence: CDR1 MNHEY, CDR2 SVGAGI. The V end lost 2 bases, the J end lost 2 bases, and 7 bases lay between the germline ends. This CDR3 contains 13 residues. CDR3 coding DNA: TGTGCCAGCAGTTACCGGGTCGCCTACGAGCAGTACTTC. Translating gives CASSYRVAYEQYF.

This rearrangement joins TRBV20-1 to TRBJ2-7; TRBD2 aligns across 11 bases. The V segment lost 4 bases and the J segment 5 bases; nucleotides outside the gene matches: 4. The germline gives CDR1 DFQATT, CDR2 SNEGSKA (reference sequence). This CDR3 contains 13 residues. The CDR3 reads CSAIAGGPNEQYF. DNA for the CDR3: TGCAGTGCTATAGCGGGGGGGCCAAACGAGCAGTACTTC.